Listed here are 10 T cell receptor beta chains from one sample, sequenced in a study of shared clonotypes between healthy human individuals (dated by TCRdb to 2019 to 2021). Libraries were built with the immunoSEQ multiplex PCR assay. TCRdb carries this immuneACCESS record with in-frame sequences only. Its versions omit some clonotypes, under half of them owing to an unresolved V gene in the studies checked, with the rest unexplained. This sample has roughly 220,000 clones in its table, and about 65% of those were observed once. The leading ten clones occupy roughly 11% of the sample. Sample: memory CD4+ T cells sorted from blood. The cell subset or site label for this specimen denotes: CD45RA-negative fraction. The receptors here all came from a man aged 25 to 40 in good health.

The V call is TRBV28, the J call TRBJ1-2, with no clear D. V was cut by 7 bases and J by 1 base, with 13 bases left in between. From germline, CDR1 is MDHEN and CDR2 SYDVKM. CDR3 length equals 14 residues. The DNA for the CDR3 is TGTGCCAGCACCGTGGGCCCCTTTAACTATGGCTACACCTTC. It specifies CASTVGPFNYGYTF.

The chain couples TRBV9 to TRBJ1-1; no clear D gene. The CDR3 loop spans 14 amino acids. Trimming took off 3 bases at V and 4 bases at J, with 13 bases between the two ends. Germline CDR1 is SGDLS and CDR2 is YYNGEE. As DNA, the CDR3 is TGTGCCAGCAGCGCCAGCACGGTGAGCACTGAAGCTTTCTTT. Translation: CASSASTVSTEAFF.

The rearrangement joins TRBV14 to TRBJ2-1; D not certain. The CDR3 is made up of 17 amino acids. V was shortened by 6 bases and J by 0 bases, with 18 bases between the two germline ends. Germline values: CDR1 SGHDN, CDR2 FVKESK. The CDR3 nucleotides are TGTGCCAGCAGACGTTCGGGCGGCAATAGCTCCTACAATGAGCAGTTCTTC. Translating gives CASRRSGGNSSYNEQFF.

J is TRBJ2-5 and V is TRBV7-9; TRBD1 matches 8 bases. The ends lost 7 bases at V and 4 bases at J; junction bases unmatched: 2. The CDR3 length is 12 residues. In germline, CDR1 is SEHNR, CDR2 FQNEAQ (reference sequence). The CDR3 loop reads CASNDRGETQYF. CDR3 in DNA: TGTGCCAGCAATGACAGGGGAGAGACCCAGTACTTC.

This clone was seen only a few times. This CDR3 is also generated by other DNA sequences in the sample. V gene TRBV19 combines with J gene TRBJ2-1; TRBD2 is a possible D gene (5 bases). Germline V CDR1 and CDR2: LNHDA, SQIVND (reference sequence). The CDR3 is made up of 15 amino acids. Trimming stripped 5 bases from V and 0 bases from J, with 11 bases between. CDR3 sequence (DNA): TGTGCCAGTAGTCCTTCGGGGAGCTCCTACAATGAGCAGTTCTTC. Translated, it gives CASSPSGSSYNEQFF.

The chain uses TRBV28 and TRBJ2-1; D is unresolved. The V end was cut by 6 bases, the J end by 2 bases, with 11 bases between. The CDR3 runs to 14 residues. The germline gives CDR1 MDHEN, CDR2 SYDVKM. Here the CDR3 reads CASSPTGPYNEQFF. The CDR3 coding sequence is TGTGCCAGCAGCCCAACCGGACCCTACAATGAGCAGTTCTTC.

The chain carries TRBV4-3 and TRBJ1-1; tentative D call: TRBD1 (5 bases). The germline V gene encodes CDR1 LGHNA and CDR2 YSLEER. The V end lost 1 base, the J end lost 1 base, and 16 bases lay between the germline ends. The CDR3 totals 17 residues. The CDR3 protein is CASSQAGDGTSNTEAFF. The DNA of the CDR3 is TGCGCCAGCAGCCAAGCCGGGGACGGGACCTCGAACACTGAAGCTTTCTTT.

This clone has a single count. The chain employs TRBV4-1 and TRBJ1-4; D is unresolved. V was shortened by 3 bases and J by 10 bases, with 9 bases between the two germline ends. This CDR3 comprises 12 residues. CDR1 is MGHRA, CDR2 YSYEKL, per germline. DNA of the CDR3: TGCGCCAGCAGCCATCCCGGTGGAAAACTGTTTTTT. Residues: CASSHPGGKLFF.

V usage is TRBV7-7 and J usage is TRBJ2-4; D unclear. The CDR3 sequence is 16 residues long. With 5 bases removed from V and 0 bases from J, the gap between germline ends came to 14 bases. Germline V gene data show CDR1 as SSHAT and CDR2 as FNYEAQ (reference sequence). CDR3 region: CASSPSPIRAKNIQYF. CDR3 bases: TGTGCCAGCAGCCCCAGCCCCATAAGAGCCAAAAACATTCAGTACTTC. Full variable domain (missing parts from reference TRBV7-7 and TRBJ2-4): GAGVSQSPRYKVTKRGQDVTLRCDPISSHATLYWYQQALGQGPEFLTYFNYEAQPDKSGLPSDRFSAERPEGSISTLTIQRTEQRDSAMYRCASSPSPIRAKNIQYFGAGTRLSVL.

Comments on this clone: A far more abundant clone sits one base away, making this likely a read error. J is TRBJ2-7 and V is TRBV6-5; D possibly corresponds to TRBD2 (7 bases). V lost 5 bases and J lost 2, with 13 bases in between. Germline V gene sequence: CDR1 MNHEY, CDR2 SVGAGI. The CDR3 is 14 residues long. Here the CDR3 DNA reads TGTGCCAGCAGTCGTCAAGGGGGGGCCTACGAGCAGTACTTC. Amino acid sequence: CASSRQGGAYEQYF.